The table lists the clone carrying this TCR beta chain with a few counts. The antigen remains unidentified. In germline, CDR1 is SEHNR, CDR2 FQNEAQ (reference sequence). The length of the CDR3 is 16 residues. V gave up 1 base and J gave up 7 bases, with 14 bases separating them. This entry comes from a study of T-cell memory formation after mild COVID-19. Overall study findings and caveats: Clones contracting across day 15 to 85 had a balanced CD4/CD8 profile; later expanding clones leaned CD4+.

TCRdb re-analysed the 5' RACE reads in MiXCR, keeping a single row per CDR3 protein. The sample has about 290,000 distinct CDR3 sequences; roughly 18% are singletons. The TCR sequence derives from a man younger than 30 who had mild COVID-19 (a few samples of this study predate the infection). Cell type and time point are not known. Sequenced input: PBMCs or a T cell subset sorted from them (not recorded which). The chain employs TRBV7-9 and TRBJ1-6, with D unresolved. CDR3 loop: CASSLDRTRGNSPLHF. The DNA for the CDR3 is TGTGCCAGCAGCTTAGACCGGACTCGAGGGAATTCACCCCTCCACTTT. Full variable domain (rest looked up from reference TRBV7-9 and TRBJ1-6): DTGVSQNPRHKITKRGQNVTFRCDPISEHNRLYWYRQTLGQGPEFLTYFQNEAQLEKSRLLSDRFSAERPKGSFSTLEIQRTEQGDSAMYLCASSLDRTRGNSPLHFGNGTRLTVT.